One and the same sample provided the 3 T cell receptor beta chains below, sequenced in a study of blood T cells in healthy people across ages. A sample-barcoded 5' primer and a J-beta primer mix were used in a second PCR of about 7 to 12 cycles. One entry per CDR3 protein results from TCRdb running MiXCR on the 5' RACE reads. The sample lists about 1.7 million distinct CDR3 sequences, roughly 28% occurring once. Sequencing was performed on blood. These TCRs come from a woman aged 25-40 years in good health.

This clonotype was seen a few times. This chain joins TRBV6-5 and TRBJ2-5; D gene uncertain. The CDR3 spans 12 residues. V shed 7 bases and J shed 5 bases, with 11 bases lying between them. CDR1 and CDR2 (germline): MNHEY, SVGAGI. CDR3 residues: CASTQSSETQYF. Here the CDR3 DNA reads TGTGCCAGCACCCAGAGTTCCGAGACCCAGTACTTC.

CDR3 sequence reads: CASSSAGGQQPQHF. The CDR3 DNA follows: TGTGCCAGCAGCTCCGCGGGGGGGCAACAGCCCCAGCATTTT. V and J are TRBV7-2 and TRBJ1-5; the D gene is possibly TRBD1 (6 bases). Germline loops: CDR1 SGHTA, CDR2 FQGNSA. V lost 4 bases, J lost 7 bases, and 14 bases lay in between. The CDR3 consists of 14 residues. Variable domain in full (rest from reference TRBV7-2 and TRBJ1-5): GAGVSQSPSNKVTEKGKDVELRCDPISGHTALYWYRQSLGQGLEFLIYFQGNSAPDKSGLPSDRFSAERTGGSVSTLTIQRTQQEDSAVYLCASSSAGGQQPQHFGDGTRLSIL.

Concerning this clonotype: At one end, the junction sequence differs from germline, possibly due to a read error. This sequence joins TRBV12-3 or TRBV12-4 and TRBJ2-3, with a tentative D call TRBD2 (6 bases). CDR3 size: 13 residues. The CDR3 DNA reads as TGTGCCAGCAGTTCCGGGAGAGGAGATACGGAGTATTTT. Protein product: CASSSGRGDTEYF.